These 10 T cell receptor beta chains came from one sample sequenced in a study of shared clonotypes between healthy human individuals. TCRdb keeps only in-frame clones here, not all; method: immunoSEQ multiplex PCR. The sample has hundreds of thousands of clones; 73% are singletons. The sample consisted of memory CD4+ T cells sorted from blood. The subset: CD45RA-negative fraction. These receptors were collected from a woman aged 25 to 39 in good health.

V is TRBV6-1 and J is TRBJ2-1; 12 bases map to TRBD2. Looked up from germline, CDR1 is MNHNS and CDR2 is SASEGT. V was clipped by 5 bases and J by 8 bases; unmatched bases: 7. This CDR3 is built from 15 residues. The CDR3 reads CASSIRTSGMDEQFF. The CDR3 DNA is TGTGCCAGCAGTATTCGGACTAGCGGGATGGATGAGCAGTTCTTC.

The chain uses TRBV5-1 and TRBJ1-3; no firm D call. CDR1 and CDR2 from the germline V gene are SGHRS and YFSETQ. V was clipped by 5 bases and J by 0 bases, with 15 bases between them. The CDR3 consists of 16 residues. This chain's CDR3 is CASRRGPDHSGNTIYF. CDR3 coding DNA: TGCGCCAGCAGACGAGGTCCGGACCACTCTGGAAACACCATATATTTT.

The V and J genes are TRBV5-4 and TRBJ2-1; 9 bases map to TRBD2. This CDR3 contains 16 residues. The germline gives CDR1 SGHNT, CDR2 YYREEE (reference sequence). With V trimmed by 10 bases and J by 7 bases, 18 bases remained unmatched. In DNA form, the CDR3 reads TGTGCCCTGGGGTCGGGGAGACTAGCGGTGGGGAATGAGCAGTTCTTC. Amino acids: CALGSGRLAVGNEQFF.

The chain is built from TRBV25-1 and TRBJ2-2; the match to TRBD1 covers 7 bases. V was pared by 6 bases and J by 6 bases, with 4 bases of the junction left unmatched. Germline lookup yields CDR1 MGHDK and CDR2 SYGVNS. The CDR3 loop spans 13 amino acids. The CDR3 nucleotides read TGTGCCAGCAGGAATCAGGGGGCCGGGGAGCTGTTTTTT. Protein: CASRNQGAGELFF.

This clone was seen only once. The rearrangement joins TRBV28 to TRBJ2-7, with a possible D match to TRBD1 (5 bases). The CDR3 is 14 residues long. Germline loops: CDR1 MDHEN, CDR2 SYDVKM. Trimming took off 6 bases at V and 7 bases at J, with 19 bases between the two ends. The CDR3 DNA follows: TGTGCCAGCAGGGGTGGGCCAGCAGGGCGGGAGCAGTACTTC. Translated: CASRGGPAGREQYF.

The chain employs TRBV6-4 and TRBJ2-3; no clear D. Germline V gene lookup returns CDR1 MRHNA and CDR2 SNTAGT. This CDR3 comprises 14 residues. Trimming took 1 base from V and 3 from J, leaving 8 bases between them. CDR3 bases: TGTGCCAGCAGTGACTACGGTGAGACAGATACGCAGTATTTT. Protein sequence: CASSDYGETDTQYF.

J is TRBJ2-1 and V is TRBV7-8, with D perhaps TRBD2 (6 bases). V was trimmed by 0 bases and J by 2 bases, leaving 14 bases between them. The CDR3 loop spans 17 amino acids. Germline V gives CDR1 SGHVS, CDR2 FQNEAQ. As DNA, the CDR3 is TGTGCCAGCAGCTTAGCCCGACTGAGCGGGCCCTACAATGAGCAGTTCTTC. It yields the protein CASSLARLSGPYNEQFF.

The chain joins TRBV5-1 to TRBJ2-2; no firm D call. Trimming stripped 4 bases from V and 1 base from J, with 8 bases between. Germline CDR1 reads SGHRS; CDR2 reads YFSETQ. The CDR3 totals 14 residues. The CDR3 sequence is CASSPPQNTGELFF. CDR3 nucleotide sequence: TGCGCCAGCAGCCCACCGCAGAACACCGGGGAGCTGTTTTTT.

The V and J genes are TRBV28 and TRBJ1-5; D is possibly TRBD1 (5 bases). CDR1 and CDR2 from the germline V gene are MDHEN and SYDVKM. The V and J ends lost 3 bases and 6 bases respectively, with 15 bases between them. The CDR3 sequence is 15 residues long. Here the CDR3 DNA reads TGTGCCAGCAGTTTCGTAGCTAGGGGTCTTCAGCCCCAGCATTTT. Protein product: CASSFVARGLQPQHF.

This clone came up many times. The chain carries TRBV4-1 and TRBJ2-5; D assignment may be TRBD1 or TRBD2 (6 bases each). Germline lookup yields CDR1 MGHRA and CDR2 YSYEKL. Trimming pared 4 bases from V and 4 bases from J, leaving 16 bases between. The CDR3 covers 15 residues. CDR3 loop: CASSPRGGLGETQYF. CDR3 DNA: TGCGCCAGCAGCCCCCGTGGGGGGCTCGGAGAGACCCAGTACTTC.